The clone carrying this T cell receptor beta chain appeared a few times. Its matching antigen is unknown. This entry belongs to a study of spatial heterogeneity in lung cancer. Study at large: In cases with available follow-up PBMC samples, these were sequenced at a median of about 25 months after resection. Compared with alpha-chain sequences, beta-chain sequences were consistently detected in greater numbers.

Study-level findings and limits: Blood carried ubiquitous expanded tumor TCRs more at resection than follow-up.

The CDR3 is 15 residues long. Germline V gene data show CDR1 as SGHRS and CDR2 as YFSETQ. After removal of 4 bases from V and 2 bases from J, the junction contained 7 bases not matched to a gene. MiXCR, applied by TCRdb to the 5' RACE reads, yields one record per CDR3 protein. In the table there are around 110,000 distinct CDR3 sequences, 9% to 15% of which are singletons. Specified time point: blood at routine non-recurrence follow-up after resection. Unsorted tumor, nontumor lung tissue or cryopreserved PBMC supplied the whole RNA. The source was PBMCs, collected at follow-up. The chain links TRBV5-1 to TRBJ2-7; 9 bases are shared with TRBD2. This TCR was sampled from a male donor with early-stage non-small cell lung cancer. CDR3 nucleotides: TGCGCCAGCAGCGGCGGACTAGCGCCGACCTACGAGCAGTACTTC. Its translation is CASSGGLAPTYEQYF.